Listed here is a single T cell receptor (beta chain). This sample was included in a study of blood T cell repertoires in COVID-19. Profiled with immunoSEQ multiplex PCR; TCRdb holds only in-frame clones, not every one. The sample consists of approximately 180,000 clones, roughly 87% of them appearing once. The germline V gene has CDR1 MDHEN and CDR2 SYDVKM. The CDR3 runs 14 residues. V shed 2 bases and J shed 4 bases, with 11 bases lying between them. Sequencing was performed on peripheral blood. This TCR was recovered from a woman between 65 and 79 years old with acute or convalescent COVID-19. The chain has TRBV28 and TRBJ1-2; TRBD1 might be the D (6 bases). The CDR3 reads CASSLLGQFYGYTF. CDR3 DNA: TGTGCCAGCAGTTTACTCGGACAGTTCTATGGCTACACCTTC.